The sequence of this T cell receptor (beta chain) was determined in a study of blood T cell repertoires in COVID-19. Study summary: Italy, Spain and the United States were the sources of the convalescent and acute COVID-19 samples. Sample material is recorded as cDNA or gDNA derived from T cells, B-cell-depleted T cells, or PBMCs.

Seattle researchers signed up patients amid active infection and tracked them longitudinally. Source study methods: Estimation of nucleated cell counts relied on the amplification of reference gene primers. Here immunoSEQ multiplex PCR was the method, and the copy in TCRdb shows in-frame clones only, minus some. Clonal size and the V and J genes are those of that table, whereas D and trimming came from the DNA. Here the sample spans roughly 290,000 clones, about nine tenths being singletons. The CDR3 has 12 amino acids. The V gene's germline CDR1 is GTSNPN and CDR2 SVGIG (reference sequence). Trimming cost V 2 bases and J 8 bases, with 12 bases left between them.

The sequenced sample was peripheral blood. V gene TRBV30 combines with J gene TRBJ1-2, with no clear D. The sequence was collected from a woman aged 30 to 39 with COVID-19, enrolled during active disease. The DNA for the CDR3 is TGTGCCTGGAGTAGCACGGCGGGGGGCTACACCTTC. Protein product: CAWSSTAGGYTF.